This T cell receptor beta chain appears in the sequencing data of a study of cytomegalovirus exposure and HLA in healthy donors. V was pared by 7 bases and J by 7 bases, with 9 bases of the junction left unmatched. The CDR3 is made up of 13 amino acids. The germline V gene encodes CDR1 MDHEN and CDR2 SYDVKM. Study-wide findings and caveats: Later analysis placed DRB1 highest and HLA-C lowest in TCR association rates, which differed by HLA locus.

Researchers ran the PCR with 60 Vbeta and 13 Jbeta primers. This table comes from immunoSEQ multiplex PCR, and its TCRdb copy is limited to in-frame clones, with some not included. The top ten clones hold 6% to 7% of a sample with some 150,000 clones, approximately 79% of them seen once. In the case of this clone: Its antigen is as yet unknown.

The clonotype was recovered from a man between 35 and 55 years old in good health and CMV-seropositive. The sequenced material came from PBMCs. The chain combines TRBV28 with TRBJ1-2; 7 bases are shared with TRBD1. CDR3 DNA sequence: TGTGCCAGCATCCCGGACAGGAGTAGTGGCTACACCTTC. This translates into CASIPDRSSGYTF.